This paragraph reports one T cell receptor (beta chain). Its antigen is still unknown. No base-level quality is on record; no much larger clone is a single base apart. TCRbeta CDR3 regions were amplified from genomic DNA by means of the immunoSEQ Assay, a bias-controlled multiplex PCR. For the original study's pipeline: The number of nucleated cells in each sample was estimated by amplification of reference gene primers within the assay. To quantify the absolute abundance of each unique TCRbeta CDR3 rearrangement, sequence reads were collapsed and filtered. For each sample, productive Simpson clonality was calculated by taking the square root of Simpson's diversity index across productive rearrangements. TCRdb carries this immuneACCESS record with in-frame sequences only. Its versions omit some clonotypes, under half of them owing to an unresolved V gene in the studies checked, with the rest unexplained. V, J and clone size reflect that table, while D and trimming were determined from the DNA. The sample table lists fewer than 350,000 clones, roughly 90% of them with a count of one. The ten most abundant clones make up around a tenth of the sample.

The CDR3 covers 12 residues, taking in both the cysteine and the phenylalanine. The CDR3 DNA has 36 bases and is translated from base 1. Reading the germline V gene gives CDR1 MDHEN and CDR2 SYDVKM. V loses 4 bases, J loses 2 bases, and the germline ends lie 6 bases apart. This record comes from a study of blood T cell repertoires in COVID-19 (dated by TCRdb to about 2020). Study-wide context: Samples from collaborators originated in the United States, Italy and Spain and spanned both the acute and convalescent phases of COVID-19. The prospective study material was composed of cDNA or gDNA derived from T cells, B-cell-depleted T cells, or PBMCs. Deeply sampled blood TCRbeta repertoires from subjects exposed to, actively infected with, or recovered from COVID-19 were included in the dataset. A freely available public database, intended as a resource for researchers studying the immune response to SARS-CoV-2, is where the repertoires were released. Samples came from the ongoing ImmuneRACE study (first 160 participants) plus 1,254 subjects from 6 global collaborators. The sample metadata nearly always contained a de-identified subject ID, COVID-19 status, age in years and sex. Where available, HLA class I and class II types were obtained from metadata supplied by the sample provider rather than from assay-based typing.

Enrolling through a virtual design, the prospective study's participants ranged in age from roughly 18 to 90 years and lived across more than 20 United States geographic areas. To assign participants to cohorts, the prospective study relied on clinical history that participants themselves reported in a screening survey and a study questionnaire. Recovered participants in ImmuneRACE Cohort 3 were defined as having two consecutive negative NP/OP PCR tests, clearance from a healthcare professional, or resolution of symptoms. Each participant in the prospective study had whole blood, serum and a nasopharyngeal or oropharyngeal swab collected by mobile phlebotomists. Participants in the prospective study had the option to provide additional blood draws and questionnaires over a 2-month period. Before DNA extraction, prospective study blood samples were shipped either frozen or at room temperature. Results and caveats for the whole study, not just this receptor: The amount of clinical and demographic metadata varied by source and participant and was provided uncurated.

Source material: PBMCs or T cells enriched from blood (not recorded which). This sequence was found in a woman aged 40 to 55 who had recovered from COVID-19. The V and J genes are TRBV28 and TRBJ2-7; the D gene is unclear. The encoded CDR3 is CASSSTPYEQYF. The DNA sequence is given as TGTGCCAGCAGTTCGACACCCTACGAGCAGTACTTC.